This T cell receptor beta chain is drawn from a study of identifying expanded T cells in peripheral blood. Broader study findings: About 1.2 clones differed between technical replicates, versus around 15 and 19 over time. Across healthy donors, higher total template counts meant significantly greater approximately two-week count variance.

CDR3 length: 14 residues. In germline, CDR1 is MNHEY, CDR2 SVGAGI. With 2 bases removed from V and 7 bases from J, the gap between germline ends came to 11 bases. No infections or other immune events were documented during collection. The method was immunoSEQ multiplex PCR; TCRdb's version includes in-frame clones alone and lacks a portion of them. This table holds 130,000 or so clones, more than 80% found once. With regard to this clone: Its antigen is as yet unknown.

Sequences were obtained from blood. The TCR comes from a person between 18 and 70 years old in good health. The V call is TRBV6-5, the J call TRBJ1-4; tentatively, D is TRBD1 (5 bases). DNA of the CDR3: TGTGCCAGCAGTTACAGGGGAGGGCGTGAAAAACTGTTTTTT. Encoded protein: CASSYRGGREKLFF.